This T cell receptor (beta chain) was sequenced in a study of T cells after yellow fever vaccination. On the study more broadly: SMART-Seq v4 Ultra Low Input served to prepare low-cell-number fractions.

5'RACE template switching produced TCR cDNA carrying a universal primer site and UMIs. TCRdb ran MiXCR on the 5' RACE reads and lists one entry per CDR3 protein. The top ten hold approximately 20% of the sample, which has some 320,000 distinct CDR3 sequences, approximately 4% seen once. Study-wide results and caveats: Booster sampling recovered most clones from primary vaccination (under 97% CD4, around 88% CD8). There was a possibility that FACS-sorted repertoires contained abundant clonotypes contaminating from the bulk population.

V shed 0 bases and J shed 6 bases, with 12 bases lying between them. CDR1 LGHNA and CDR2 YNFKEQ come from the germline V gene. CDR3 length: 15 residues. Many counts were recorded for this clonotype. The antigen remains unidentified. The chain couples TRBV4-2 to TRBJ1-5; tentatively, D is TRBD1 (5 bases). The TCR was taken from a man between 18 and 35 years old who received the YFV17D yellow fever vaccine. The sequencing used PBMCs, collected 15 days after the yellow fever booster vaccination. The CDR3 protein is CASSQDSGIGQPQHF. In DNA, the CDR3 is TGTGCCAGCAGCCAAGACTCAGGGATAGGTCAGCCCCAGCATTTT.